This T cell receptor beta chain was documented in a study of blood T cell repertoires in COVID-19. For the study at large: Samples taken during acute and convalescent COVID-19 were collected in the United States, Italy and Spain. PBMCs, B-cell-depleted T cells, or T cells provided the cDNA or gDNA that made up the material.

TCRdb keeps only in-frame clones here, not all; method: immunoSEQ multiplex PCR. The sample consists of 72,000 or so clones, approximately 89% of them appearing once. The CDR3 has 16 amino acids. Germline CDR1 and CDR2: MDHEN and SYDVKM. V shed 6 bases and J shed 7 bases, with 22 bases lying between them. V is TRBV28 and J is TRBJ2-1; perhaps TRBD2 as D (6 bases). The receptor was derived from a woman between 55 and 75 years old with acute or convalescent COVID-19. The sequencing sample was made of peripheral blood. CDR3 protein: CASRGSLAGSWNEQFF. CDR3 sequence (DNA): TGTGCCAGCAGAGGTTCCCTGGCGGGGAGTTGGAATGAGCAGTTCTTC.